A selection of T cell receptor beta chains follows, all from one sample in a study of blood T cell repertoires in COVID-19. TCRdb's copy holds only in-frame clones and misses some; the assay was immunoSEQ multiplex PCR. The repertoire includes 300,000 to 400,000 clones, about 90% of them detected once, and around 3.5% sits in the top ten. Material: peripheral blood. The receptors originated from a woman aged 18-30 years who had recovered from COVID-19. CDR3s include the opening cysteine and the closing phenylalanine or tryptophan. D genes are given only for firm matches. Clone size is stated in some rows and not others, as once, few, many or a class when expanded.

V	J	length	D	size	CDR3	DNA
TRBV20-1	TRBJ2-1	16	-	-	CSASLLRLVGHNEQFF	TGCAGTGCTAGTTTACTTCGACTAGTCGGCCACAATGAGCAGTTCTTC
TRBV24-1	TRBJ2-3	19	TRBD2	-	CATSDNTPRGSGSTDTQYF	TGTGCCACCAGTGATAACACCCCAAGGGGTAGCGGGAGCACAGATACGCAGTATTTT
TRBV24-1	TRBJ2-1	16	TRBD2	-	CATRPTSGSSYNEQFF	TGTGCCACCAGGCCGACTAGCGGGAGCTCCTACAATGAGCAGTTCTTC
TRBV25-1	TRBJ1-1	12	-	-	CASSGGRPEAFF	TGTGCCAGCAGTGGAGGGAGGCCTGAAGCTTTCTTT
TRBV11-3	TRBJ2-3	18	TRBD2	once	CASSLYSRYGRATDTQYF	TGTGCCAGCAGCTTATATTCTCGTTACGGGAGGGCCACGGATACGCAGTATTTT
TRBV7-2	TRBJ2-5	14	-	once	CASSRRSLGETQYF	TGTGCCAGCAGCCGGCGGTCACTCGGGGAGACCCAGTACTTC
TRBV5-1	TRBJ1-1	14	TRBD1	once	CASSRGQMNTEAFF	TGCGCCAGCAGCCGGGGACAGATGAACACTGAAGCTTTCTTT
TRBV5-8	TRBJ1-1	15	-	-	CATTTRRGLETEAFF	TGTGCCACCACCACCCGTCGGGGGTTAGAAACTGAAGCTTTCTTT
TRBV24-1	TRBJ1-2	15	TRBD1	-	CATSDGTAANYGYTF	TGTGCCACCAGTGACGGGACAGCAGCTAACTATGGCTACACCTTC
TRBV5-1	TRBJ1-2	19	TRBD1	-	CASSSTSTGGATMAYGYTF	TGCGCCAGCAGCTCAACCTCGACAGGGGGCGCAACAATGGCCTATGGCTACACCTTC
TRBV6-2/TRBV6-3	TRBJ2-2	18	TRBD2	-	CASSYSRAGGLDTGELFF	TGTGCCAGCAGTTACTCGAGGGCGGGAGGGCTCGACACCGGGGAGCTGTTTTTT
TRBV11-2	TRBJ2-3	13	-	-	CASRFPGTDTQYF	TGTGCCAGCAGATTTCCCGGCACAGATACGCAGTATTTT
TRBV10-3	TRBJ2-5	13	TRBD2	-	CAISESGRETQYF	TGTGCCATCAGTGAGTCCGGGAGGGAGACCCAGTACTTC
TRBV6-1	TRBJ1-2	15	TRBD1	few	CASSEAPTGGHGYTF	TGTGCCAGCAGTGAAGCGCCTACAGGGGGTCATGGCTACACCTTC
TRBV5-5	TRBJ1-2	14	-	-	CASSLTAANYGYTF	TGTGCCAGCAGCTTAACAGCAGCTAACTATGGCTACACCTTC
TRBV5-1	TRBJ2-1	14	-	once	CASSFAIMSNEQFF	TGCGCCAGCAGCTTCGCAATAATGAGCAATGAGCAGTTCTTC
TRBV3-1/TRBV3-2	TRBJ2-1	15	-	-	CASSQGSEGYNEQFF	TGTGCCAGCAGCCAAGGATCGGAGGGCTACAATGAGCAGTTCTTC
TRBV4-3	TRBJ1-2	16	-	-	CASSQDQGGGSYGYTF	TGCGCCAGCAGCCAAGATCAGGGAGGTGGGAGCTATGGCTACACCTTC
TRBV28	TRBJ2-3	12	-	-	CASSPLKDTQYF	TGTGCCAGCAGTCCACTGAAAGATACGCAGTATTTT
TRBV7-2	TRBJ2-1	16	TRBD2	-	CASSLGGGVSYNEQFF	TGTGCCAGCAGCTTAGGGGGAGGGGTCTCCTACAATGAGCAGTTCTTC
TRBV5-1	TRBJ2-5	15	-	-	CASSIQSAEGETQYF	TGCGCCAGCAGCATACAATCGGCGGAGGGGGAGACCCAGTACTTC
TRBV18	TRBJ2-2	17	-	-	CASSLLPVEENTGELFF	TGTGCCAGCTCACTCCTCCCGGTGGAGGAGAACACCGGGGAGCTGTTTTTT
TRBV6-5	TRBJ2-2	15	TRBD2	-	CATAQASGRTGELFF	TGTGCCACCGCTCAAGCTAGCGGGAGGACCGGGGAGCTGTTTTTT
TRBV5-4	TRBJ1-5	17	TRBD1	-	CASSRYGGQGFNQPQHF	TGTGCCAGCAGCCGATACGGTGGACAGGGGTTCAATCAGCCCCAGCATTTT